Listed below are T cell receptor beta chains from one sample, sequenced in a study of blood T cell repertoires in COVID-19. Profiling relied on immunoSEQ multiplex PCR, and the TCRdb table lists in-frame clones only, not all of them. The data show 350,000 to 400,000 clones, more than 70% seen once. Sequencing was carried out using PBMCs or T cells enriched from blood (not recorded which). These TCRs come from a woman aged 18-29 years who had recovered from COVID-19. Each CDR3 is given with its conserved first and last residue. Fields, in order: V gene, CDR3 length, J gene, clone size, D gene, CDR3 protein, CDR3 DNA. D genes are given only for firm matches. The listing skips clone size in some rows; elsewhere it reads once, few, many or a size class.

TRBV4-2	16	TRBJ2-2	.	.	CASSPIGTRGVGELFF	TGTGCCAGCAGCCCGATAGGTACCAGGGGGGTCGGGGAGCTGTTTTTT
TRBV7-3	13	TRBJ2-5	once	.	CASSFGVSETQYF	TGTGCCAGCAGCTTCGGTGTGTCAGAGACCCAGTACTTC
TRBV6-5	13	TRBJ2-7	.	TRBD1	CASKHRGTYEQYF	TGTGCCAGCAAGCACAGGGGGACCTACGAGCAGTACTTC
TRBV11-2	18	TRBJ1-6	.	TRBD1	CASSSPGRGSSYNSPLHF	TGTGCCAGCAGCTCCCCGGGCAGGGGGAGCTCCTATAATTCACCCCTCCACTTT
TRBV30	14	TRBJ1-6	.	TRBD1	CAWAGTGGHSPLHF	TGTGCCTGGGCCGGGACAGGGGGACATTCACCCCTCCACTTT
TRBV7-3	16	TRBJ2-2	.	TRBD1	CASSSVGTGGPGELFF	TGTGCCAGCAGCTCGGTCGGGACAGGGGGCCCCGGGGAGCTGTTTTTT
TRBV11-3	22	TRBJ1-3	.	.	CASSLEVKREGLERANGNTIYF	TGTGCCAGCAGCTTAGAAGTGAAGAGAGAGGGCCTGGAAAGGGCGAACGGAAACACCATATATTTT
TRBV7-2	16	TRBJ2-1	.	TRBD2	CASSVLAGGSYNEQFF	TGTGCCAGCAGCGTCTTAGCGGGGGGTTCCTACAATGAGCAGTTCTTC
TRBV5-4	16	TRBJ1-5	few	.	CASSFRGAVGNQPQHF	TGTGCCAGCAGTTTTCGCGGGGCGGTGGGCAATCAGCCCCAGCATTTT
TRBV5-1	17	TRBJ1-6	.	.	CASSLFGLVEGGSPLHF	TGCGCCAGCAGCTTGTTCGGGTTGGTGGAGGGTGGATCACCCCTCCACTTT
TRBV19	17	TRBJ1-1	.	TRBD1	CASSAGTGNWGDTEAFF	TGTGCCAGTAGTGCCGGGACAGGGAATTGGGGGGACACTGAAGCTTTCTTT
TRBV4-1	17	TRBJ1-2	.	TRBD1	CASSQQSGTGGLYGYTF	TGCGCCAGCAGCCAACAGTCCGGGACAGGGGGTCTCTATGGCTACACCTTC
TRBV13	13	TRBJ1-5	.	.	CASSLQQTQPQHF	TGTGCCAGCAGCTTACAACAGACCCAGCCCCAGCATTTT
TRBV4-1	15	TRBJ1-1	once	TRBD1	CASSQVQGRNTEAFF	TGCGCCAGCAGCCAAGTACAGGGGCGGAACACTGAAGCTTTCTTT
TRBV28	12	TRBJ1-2	.	.	CASSLGSVGYTF	TGTGCCAGCAGTTTAGGTAGCGTCGGCTACACCTTC
TRBV4-1	16	TRBJ1-4	.	TRBD1	CASSPGQVATNEKLFF	TGCGCCAGCAGCCCAGGACAGGTTGCAACTAATGAAAAACTGTTTTTT
TRBV5-1	16	TRBJ1-2	.	.	CASSLVGAGRTAGYTF	TGCGCCAGCAGCTTGGTCGGCGCAGGCCGTACGGCCGGCTACACCTTC
TRBV6-5	13	TRBJ2-4	many	.	CASMAGQGNIQYF	TGTGCCAGCATGGCGGGTCAAGGAAACATTCAGTACTTC
TRBV19	14	TRBJ2-1	.	TRBD1	CASSTPRDSALQFF	TGTGCCAGTAGTACCCCCCGGGACAGCGCATTACAGTTCTTC
TRBV3-1/TRBV3-2	15	TRBJ1-1	.	.	CASSREDAWNTEAFF	TGTGCCAGCAGCCGGGAGGACGCATGGAACACTGAAGCTTTCTTT
TRBV7-2	15	TRBJ1-6	few	.	CASSLSGGGNSPLHF	TGTGCCAGCAGCCTCTCGGGGGGCGGTAATTCACCCCTCCACTTT
TRBV5-1	19	TRBJ1-1	once	TRBD1	CASSLVFPPGQGVNTEAFF	TGCGCCAGCAGCTTGGTGTTTCCGCCGGGACAGGGGGTAAACACTGAAGCTTTCTTT
TRBV3-1/TRBV3-2	15	TRBJ1-1	.	TRBD1	CASSRSGQGDTEAFF	TGTGCCAGCAGCCGCTCTGGACAGGGTGACACTGAAGCTTTCTTT
TRBV5-1	13	TRBJ1-5	.	.	CASSLGPGRPQHF	TGCGCCAGCAGCTTGGGGCCAGGTCGACCCCAGCATTTT
TRBV2	14	TRBJ1-1	few	TRBD1	CASSAAGGNTEAFF	TGTGCCAGCAGTGCAGCAGGGGGCAACACTGAAGCTTTCTTT
TRBV6-4	16	TRBJ2-6	once	TRBD1	CASSETGGSGANVLTF	TGTGCCAGCAGCGAGACAGGGGGCTCTGGGGCCAACGTCCTGACTTTC
TRBV5-1	17	TRBJ2-4	.	.	CASSLAGHPPLGNIQYF	TGCGCCAGCAGCTTGGCAGGCCACCCACCCTTGGGAAACATTCAGTACTTC
TRBV9	15	TRBJ2-3	once	TRBD2	CASSVGAGVTDTQYF	TGTGCCAGCAGCGTAGGAGCGGGGGTTACAGATACGCAGTATTTT
TRBV7-2	12	TRBJ1-1	.	TRBD1	CAWGQTNTEAFF	TGTGCCTGGGGACAGACCAACACTGAAGCTTTCTTT
TRBV4-2	14	TRBJ1-5	.	TRBD1	CASSPTGGSQPQHF	TGTGCCAGCAGCCCTACAGGGGGTAGTCAGCCCCAGCATTTT
TRBV12-5	17	TRBJ1-2	.	.	CASGLAVAPGTVESSTF	.
TRBV6-5	15	TRBJ1-1	.	.	CASSYHVKGTNEAFF	TGTGCCAGCAGTTACCACGTTAAAGGGACAAATGAAGCTTTCTTT
TRBV7-9	13	TRBJ1-2	.	TRBD1	CASSLGTGVGYTF	TGTGCCAGCAGCTTAGGGACAGGGGTAGGCTACACCTTC
TRBV7-9	17	TRBJ1-4	.	TRBD1	CASSPRYTGDLNEKLFF	TGTGCCAGCAGCCCCCGATATACAGGGGACCTTAATGAAAAACTGTTTTTT
TRBV3-1/TRBV3-2	16	TRBJ2-2	.	.	CASSQEQPANTGELFF	TGTGCCAGCAGCCAAGAACAGCCCGCGAACACCGGGGAGCTGTTTTTT
TRBV6-6	13	TRBJ2-7	.	.	CASSLGSGGEQYF	TGTGCCAGCAGTTTGGGCTCTGGTGGTGAGCAGTACTTC
TRBV3-1/TRBV3-2	15	TRBJ2-7	.	TRBD1	CASSQLDRGDYEQYF	TGTGCCAGCAGCCAATTAGACAGGGGAGATTACGAGCAGTACTTC